This TCR beta chain was captured by sequencing in a study of metastatic and nonmetastatic thyroid tumors. Study details: The study looked at repertoires side by side in blood and in tumor or nodule tissue from malignant and benign thyroid patients. General study findings and limits: Significantly higher TCR beta diversity was reportedly seen in malignant thyroid tumors than benign nodules, in blood and tumor.

No patient had received any treatment before thyroid surgery. Original data processing: CDR3 differences across clinicopathological groups were used to build a distant-metastasis classifier for papillary thyroid cancer. TCRdb redid the clone calls on the PCR reads using MiXCR. What appears here as the V and J calls and clone size reflects TCRdb's work, not the paper's. The data show 30,000 to 40,000 clones, 17% seen once. Germline V gene sequence: CDR1 SGHVS, CDR2 FNYEAQ. Trimming shortened V by 2 bases and J by 8 bases, and 15 bases separated the two germline ends. The CDR3 spans 15 residues. In this sample, this clone turned up many times. What it binds is unknown.

The sequence came from a female donor with papillary thyroid cancer or a benign thyroid nodule (not recorded which). Some clones in this sample may be carry-over from other donors' samples. The specimen sequenced was blood. V gene TRBV7-6 combines with J gene TRBJ1-4; perhaps TRBD1 as D (5 bases). Here the CDR3 DNA reads TGTGCCAGCAGCTTAATGTTACGGGGACGGGAAAAACTGTTTTTT. Amino acids: CASSLMLRGREKLFF.